These T cell receptor beta chains were read from a single sample in a study of OX40 agonist ivuxolimab in advanced cancers. Assay: immunoSEQ multiplex PCR; the TCRdb copy retains only in-frame clones and omits some. Among around 61,000 clones, roughly four fifths were seen once, and the ten largest hold approximately 5.2%. Sequences were derived from CD4+ or CD8+ T cells sorted from blood, sampled in a trial of the OX40 agonist ivuxolimab. These receptors were obtained from an adult with an advanced solid tumor such as melanoma, head and neck, liver or kidney cancer. Each CDR3 is given with its conserved first and last residue. D genes are given only for firm matches.

>16|TRBD2|TRBJ2-3|TRBV10-1
CASSERLAGVPDTQYF
>13|.|TRBJ1-1|TRBV6-1
CASSGTLGTEAFF
>13|.|TRBJ2-5|TRBV7-8
CASSSGLQETQYF
>15|.|TRBJ1-4|TRBV18
CASSLTTSTNEKLFF
>13|TRBD1|TRBJ1-6|TRBV7-9
CASSGQGNSPLHF
>16|TRBD1|TRBJ2-1|TRBV4-1
CASSKGAGRQINEQFF
>13|.|TRBJ2-5|TRBV7-2
CASSFTFQETQYF
>14|.|TRBJ1-1|TRBV7-3
CASSLRSGDTEAFF
>14|.|TRBJ2-2|TRBV11-3
CASSLVDNTGELFF
>13|TRBD1|TRBJ1-2|TRBV19
CASSGPGQGSSTF
>16|.|TRBJ2-1|TRBV4-2
CASSQAGRISYNEQFF
>11|.|TRBJ1-2|TRBV7-9
CASSLLYGYTF
>16|.|TRBJ1-6|TRBV11-3
CASSLGTRVIDSPLHF
>18|.|TRBJ2-2|TRBV4-2
CASSQDEEWQENTGELFF
>13|.|TRBJ1-1|TRBV5-1
CASSLWGETEAFF
>15|TRBD2|TRBJ2-7|TRBV6-6
CASSDLGGASYEQYF
>15|TRBD1|TRBJ2-1|TRBV11-2
CASRRTGSSYNEQFF
>15|.|TRBJ2-1|TRBV2
CASSDPHSSSDEQFF
>10|.|TRBJ1-2|TRBV28
CAIALHGYTF
>16|.|TRBJ2-5|TRBV5-1
CASSQSAGPAGETQYF
>15|.|TRBJ2-3|TRBV4-1
CASSRGTGSEDTQYF
>15|TRBD2|TRBJ2-1|TRBV19
CASSVAGGEYNEQFF
>14|TRBD1|TRBJ1-2|TRBV4-3
CASSHGDRGLGYTF
>14|.|TRBJ2-1|TRBV18
CASSPERSYNEQFF
>13|.|TRBJ2-3|TRBV11-2
CASSRGRTDTQYF
>16|.|.|TRBV5-1
CASSLASVTTRNEQYF
>15|TRBD2|TRBJ2-3|TRBV30
CAWESAGGPADTQYF
>13|TRBD1|TRBJ1-2|TRBV18
CASSAGGNYGYTF
>17|.|TRBJ2-1|TRBV4-1
CASSQDWTGVKYNEQFF
>16|TRBD1|TRBJ1-5|TRBV4-2
CASSQEGTGGYQPQHF
>18|TRBD2|TRBJ2-1|TRBV9
CASSVALRSGRSSNEQFF
>14|.|TRBJ2-3|TRBV9
CASSVGSGTDTQYF
>14|.|TRBJ2-3|TRBV2
CASSPQGGSDTQYF
>12|.|TRBJ1-1|TRBV11-3
CASRGLNTEAFF
>16|.|TRBJ2-6|TRBV9
CASSVRRSSGANVLTF
>17|TRBD2|TRBJ2-3|TRBV11-1
CASSPGLWREKSDTQYF